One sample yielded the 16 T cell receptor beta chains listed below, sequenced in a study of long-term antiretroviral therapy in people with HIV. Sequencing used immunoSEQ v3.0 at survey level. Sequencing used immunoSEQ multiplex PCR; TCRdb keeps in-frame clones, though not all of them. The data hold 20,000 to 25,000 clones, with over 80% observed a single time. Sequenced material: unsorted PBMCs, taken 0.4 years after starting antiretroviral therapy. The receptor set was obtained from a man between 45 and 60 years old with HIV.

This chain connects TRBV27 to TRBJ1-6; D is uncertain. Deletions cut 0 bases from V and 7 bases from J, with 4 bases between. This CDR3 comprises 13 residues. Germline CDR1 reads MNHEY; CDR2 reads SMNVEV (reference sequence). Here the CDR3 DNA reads TGTGCCAGCAGTTTATCGCAGAATTCACCCCTCCACTTT. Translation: CASSLSQNSPLHF.

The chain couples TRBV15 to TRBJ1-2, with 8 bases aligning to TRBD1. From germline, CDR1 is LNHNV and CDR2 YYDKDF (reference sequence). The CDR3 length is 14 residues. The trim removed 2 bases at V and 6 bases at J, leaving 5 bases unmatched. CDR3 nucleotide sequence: TGTGCCACCAGCAGACAGACAGGGGACCATGGCTACACCTTC. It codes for CATSRQTGDHGYTF.

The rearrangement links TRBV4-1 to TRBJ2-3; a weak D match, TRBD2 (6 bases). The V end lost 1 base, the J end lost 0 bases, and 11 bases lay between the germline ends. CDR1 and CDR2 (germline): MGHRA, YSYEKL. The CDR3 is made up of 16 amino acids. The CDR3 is CASSQVVAVSTDTQYF. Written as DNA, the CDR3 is TGCGCCAGCAGCCAAGTCGTAGCGGTTAGCACAGATACGCAGTATTTT.

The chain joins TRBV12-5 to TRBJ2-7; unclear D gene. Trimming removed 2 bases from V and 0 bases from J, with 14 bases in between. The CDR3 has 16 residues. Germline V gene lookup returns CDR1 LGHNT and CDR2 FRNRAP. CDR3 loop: CASGLPSDYPSYEQYF. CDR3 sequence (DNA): TGTGCTAGTGGTTTGCCCTCAGATTATCCCTCCTACGAGCAGTACTTC.

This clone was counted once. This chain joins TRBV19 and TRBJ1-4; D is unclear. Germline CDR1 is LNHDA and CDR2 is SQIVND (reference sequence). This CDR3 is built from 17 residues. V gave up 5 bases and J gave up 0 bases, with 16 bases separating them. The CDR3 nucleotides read TGTGCCAGTAGTTCCTCCGGACGGAGTACAACTAATGAAAAACTGTTTTTT. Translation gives CASSSSGRSTTNEKLFF.

CDR3 residues: CASSILRQGRGYTF. Here the CDR3 DNA reads TGTGCCAGTAGTATCCTAAGACAGGGAAGAGGATACACCTTC. The chain joins TRBV19 to TRBJ1-2; 7 positions agree with TRBD1. The germline V gene encodes CDR1 LNHDA and CDR2 SQIVND (reference sequence). CDR3 length equals 14 residues. V gave up 3 bases and J gave up 11 bases; unmatched junction bases: 12.

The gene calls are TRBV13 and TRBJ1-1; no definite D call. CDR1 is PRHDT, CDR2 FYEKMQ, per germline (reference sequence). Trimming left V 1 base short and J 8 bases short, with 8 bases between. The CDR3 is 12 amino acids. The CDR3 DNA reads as TGTGCCAGCAGCTTAGCTGACGCGGAAGCTTTCTTT. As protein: CASSLADAEAFF.

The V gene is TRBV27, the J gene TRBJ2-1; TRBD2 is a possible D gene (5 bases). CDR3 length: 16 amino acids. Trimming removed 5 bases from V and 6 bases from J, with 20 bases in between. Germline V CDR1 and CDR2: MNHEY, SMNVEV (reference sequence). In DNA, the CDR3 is TGTGCCAGCAGTCCGATGACCCAACTAGGTCCCAATGAGCAGTTCTTC. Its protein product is CASSPMTQLGPNEQFF.

The DNA of the CDR3 is TGCGCCAGCAGCTTGGATGCCCAGAACTATGGCTACACCTTC. Translated, it gives CASSLDAQNYGYTF. The chain joins TRBV5-1 to TRBJ1-2; D gene uncertain. V lost 0 bases and J lost 2, with 8 bases in between. The CDR3 length is 14 residues. Germline-derived CDR1 and CDR2 are SGHRS and YFSETQ. The complete variable domain, with remaining parts taken from reference TRBV5-1 and TRBJ1-2, reads KAGVTQTPRYLIKTRGQQVTLSCSPISGHRSVSWYQQTPGQGLQFLFEYFSETQRNKGNFPGRFSGRQFSNSRSEMNVSTLELGDSALYLCASSLDAQNYGYTFGSGTRLTVV.

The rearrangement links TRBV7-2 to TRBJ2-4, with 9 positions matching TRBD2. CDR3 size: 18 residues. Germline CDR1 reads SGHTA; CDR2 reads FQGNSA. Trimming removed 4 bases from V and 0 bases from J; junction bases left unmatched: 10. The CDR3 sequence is CASSSQLAGSKAKNIQYF. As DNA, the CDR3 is TGTGCCAGCAGCTCACAACTAGCGGGCTCCAAAGCCAAAAACATTCAGTACTTC.

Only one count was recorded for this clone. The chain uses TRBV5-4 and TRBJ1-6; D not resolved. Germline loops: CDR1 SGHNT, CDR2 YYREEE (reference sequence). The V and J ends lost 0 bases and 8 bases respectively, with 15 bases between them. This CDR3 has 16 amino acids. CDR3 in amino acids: CASSLAPGIRDSPLHF. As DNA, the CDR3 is TGTGCCAGCAGCTTGGCCCCAGGAATAAGGGATTCACCCCTCCACTTT. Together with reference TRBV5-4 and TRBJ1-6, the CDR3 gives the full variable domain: ETGVTQSPTHLIKTRGQQVTLRCSSQSGHNTVSWYQQALGQGPQFIFQYYREEENGRGNFPPRFSGLQFPNYSSELNVNALELDDSALYLCASSLAPGIRDSPLHFGNGTRLTVT.

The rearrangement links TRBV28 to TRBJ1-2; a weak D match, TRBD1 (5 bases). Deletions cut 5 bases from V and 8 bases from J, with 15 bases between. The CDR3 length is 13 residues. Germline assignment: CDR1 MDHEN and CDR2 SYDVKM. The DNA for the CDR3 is TGTGCCAGCAGTCTGGGACGGTTGGGGGGCTACACCTTC. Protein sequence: CASSLGRLGGYTF.

CDR3 coding DNA: TGTGCCTGGAGTGTACAGAGCTACGAGCAGTACTTC. Translated, it gives CAWSVQSYEQYF. The chain joins TRBV30 to TRBJ2-7; D unclear. CDR1 is GTSNPN, CDR2 SVGIG, per germline (reference sequence). V lost 0 bases and J 3 bases, leaving 6 bases between the germline ends. The CDR3 totals 12 residues.

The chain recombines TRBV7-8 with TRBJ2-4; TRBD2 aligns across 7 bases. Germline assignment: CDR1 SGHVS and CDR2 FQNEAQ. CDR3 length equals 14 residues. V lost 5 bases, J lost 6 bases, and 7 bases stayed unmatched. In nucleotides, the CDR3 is TGTGCCAGCAGCCAAGTTGGGAGGGGAAACATTCAGTACTTC. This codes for CASSQVGRGNIQYF.

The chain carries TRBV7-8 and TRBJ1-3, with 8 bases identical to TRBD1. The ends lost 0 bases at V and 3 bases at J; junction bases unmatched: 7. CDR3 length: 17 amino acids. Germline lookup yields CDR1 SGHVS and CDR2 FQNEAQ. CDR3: CASSLAQGAIDGNTIYF. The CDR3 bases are TGTGCCAGCAGCTTAGCTCAGGGGGCGATAGATGGAAACACCATATATTTT.

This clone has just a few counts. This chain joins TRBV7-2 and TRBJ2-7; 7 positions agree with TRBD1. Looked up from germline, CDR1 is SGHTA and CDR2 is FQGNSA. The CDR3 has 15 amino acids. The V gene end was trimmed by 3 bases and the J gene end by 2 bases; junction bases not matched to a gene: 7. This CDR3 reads CASSFPDRRAYEQYF. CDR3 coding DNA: TGTGCCAGCAGCTTTCCGGACAGGAGAGCCTACGAGCAGTACTTC.